The clone carrying this T cell receptor beta chain was recorded many times. The sample comes from a study of T cells after yellow fever vaccination. Overall study context: Fractions of limited cellularity were prepared by means of SMART-Seq v4 Ultra Low Input.

V was cut by 6 bases and J by 9 bases, with 18 bases left in between. This CDR3 is built from 14 residues. It was through 5'RACE template switching that TCR cDNA was made, with a universal primer site and UMIs added. TCRdb re-called the 5' RACE reads through MiXCR, storing one row per CDR3 protein. The sample gives nearly 350,000 distinct CDR3 sequences, 8.1% of which show up once; 17% is in the top ten. This clonotype originated in a man aged 18 to 29 who received the YFV17D yellow fever vaccine. The chain carries TRBV12-3 or TRBV12-4 and TRBJ1-5, with D possibly being TRBD1 (6 bases). The sequencing here drew on PBMCs, taken more than 40 days after the first yellow fever vaccination. CDR3 DNA sequence: TGTGCCAGCAGCCTGGGGGGCGGGATGATGCCCCAGCATTTT. This translates into CASSLGGGMMPQHF.